This T cell receptor (beta chain) was recorded in a study of T cell repertoires in cytomegalovirus infection. V dropped 4 bases and J dropped 1 base, with 10 bases sitting between them. Germline V CDR1 and CDR2: MNHNS, SASEGT. CDR3 size: 14 residues. Turning to this clonotype: What it binds is unknown.

TCRdb reprocessed the reads via MiXCR and lists one record per CDR3 protein. The sample holds 450,000 to 650,000 distinct CDR3 sequences; roughly 42% are singletons and the top ten take 48%. Source: cultured PBMCs, taken from culture after CMV antigen stimulation. This receptor was taken from a human donor in good health (CMV status not recorded). Some clones in this sample may be carry-over from other donors' samples. The V gene is TRBV6-1, the J gene TRBJ1-2, with D possibly being TRBD1 (5 bases). In DNA, the CDR3 is TGTGCCAGCAGTGGATGGGGGTATAACTATGGCTACACCTTC. Translating gives CASSGWGYNYGYTF.